The 19 T cell receptor beta chains listed next were all sequenced from one sample in a study of early T cells in non-severe SARS-CoV-2 infection. TCRdb ran MiXCR on the 5' RACE reads and lists one entry per CDR3 protein. The table has just under 65,000 distinct CDR3 sequences, 4.5% to 7.5% seen once. Source: whole blood, taken at baseline. Every receptor here comes from an adult who was a healthcare worker with PCR-confirmed SARS-CoV-2 infection or an uninfected control (not recorded which).

The table lists this clonotype with many counts. The chain uses TRBV28 and TRBJ1-1; D ambiguous. Germline V gene data show CDR1 as MDHEN and CDR2 as SYDVKM. CDR3 length: 15 residues. V dropped 1 base and J dropped 0 bases, with 9 bases sitting between them. CDR3 in amino acids: CASSLFSEMNTEAFF. The CDR3 region has the DNA TGTGCCAGCAGTTTATTTTCGGAGATGAACACTGAAGCTTTCTTT. The full variable domain, rest sourced from reference TRBV28 and TRBJ1-1, is DVKVTQSSRYLVKRTGEKVFLECVQDMDHENMFWYRQDPGLGLRLIYFSYDVKMKEKGDIPEGYSVSREKKERFSLILESASTNQTSMYLCASSLFSEMNTEAFFGQGTRLTVV.

The table lists this clonotype with many counts. V gene TRBV25-1 combines with J gene TRBJ1-1; no firm D call. The germline V gene has CDR1 MGHDK and CDR2 SYGVNS. Trimming pared 2 bases from V and 6 bases from J, leaving 4 bases between. This CDR3 has 11 residues. The CDR3: CASSETSEAFF. CDR3 coding DNA: TGTGCCAGCAGTGAAACATCTGAAGCTTTCTTT.

The rearrangement uses TRBV3-1 and TRBJ2-7, with D uncertain. The CDR3 length is 13 residues. Germline V gene sequence: CDR1 LGHDT, CDR2 YNNKEL (reference sequence). V dropped 0 bases and J dropped 7 bases, with 10 bases sitting between them. CDR3 amino acids: CASSQDLTREQYF. The CDR3, as DNA: TGTGCCAGCAGCCAAGATCTAACTCGGGAGCAGTACTTC.

The table lists this clonotype with many counts. The gene calls are TRBV25-1 and TRBJ2-5; tentatively, D is TRBD1 or TRBD2 (5 bases each). V was clipped by 6 bases and J by 9 bases, with 17 bases between them. CDR1 is MGHDK and CDR2 is SYGVNS in the germline V gene. The CDR3 spans 13 residues. The CDR3 here is CASSPNDGAAQYF. CDR3 nucleotides: TGTGCCAGCAGCCCCAACGACGGGGCGGCCCAGTACTTC.

This clonotype is labeled as medium-sized (0.01 to 0.1%). V is TRBV4-1 and J is TRBJ2-7, with TRBD1 matching over 8 bases. Trimming at V came to 5 bases and at J to 5 bases, leaving 11 bases not matched to a gene. This CDR3 is 15 amino acids long. Germline V lookup: CDR1 MGHRA, CDR2 YSYEKL. CDR3 DNA sequence: TGCGCCAGCAGCAAGTCCGGACAGGGAACTGACGAGCAGTACTTC. Its protein is CASSKSGQGTDEQYF.

This chain connects TRBV19 to TRBJ1-2, with TRBD1 as a possible D gene (5 bases). There are 14 residues in the CDR3. Trimming left V 6 bases short and J 1 base short, with 12 bases between. CDR1 LNHDA and CDR2 SQIVND come from the germline V gene (reference sequence). CDR3 protein: CASSPRQFNYGYTF. CDR3 nucleotide sequence: TGTGCCAGTAGCCCGAGACAGTTTAACTATGGCTACACCTTC.

This clonotype was counted at least ten times. V gene TRBV7-8 combines with J gene TRBJ1-6, with D unclear. The CDR3 contains 13 residues. In germline, CDR1 is SGHVS, CDR2 FQNEAQ. Deletions cut 5 bases from V and 9 bases from J, with 11 bases between. As DNA, the CDR3 is TGTGCCAGCAGCCCGCTTGAGGGTTCACCCCTCCACTTT. Its protein product is CASSPLEGSPLHF.

There are a few counts of this clonotype. The chain links TRBV6-5 to TRBJ1-1; D ambiguous. CDR3 size: 12 residues. The ends were cut back, 5 bases at V and 4 bases at J, with 8 bases in the middle. Per the germline V gene, CDR1 is MNHEY and CDR2 is SVGAGI. The CDR3 region is CASSPHSTEAFF. CDR3 nucleotides: TGTGCCAGCAGTCCACATAGCACTGAAGCTTTCTTT.

This clonotype was recorded a few times. The V call is TRBV18, the J call TRBJ2-3; TRBD1 aligns across 9 bases. V lost 3 bases, J lost 4 bases, and 8 bases stayed unmatched. CDR3 size: 16 residues. Germline loops: CDR1 KGHSH, CDR2 LQKENI. CDR3 sequence: CASSPQGQGYPDTQYF. The CDR3 DNA reads as TGTGCCAGCTCACCCCAGGGACAGGGTTATCCAGATACGCAGTATTTT.

There are many counts of this clonotype. The genes are TRBV7-9 and TRBJ2-3, with D possibly TRBD2 on 6 matching bases. This CDR3 spans 12 amino acids. The germline V and J ends were trimmed by 7 bases and 8 bases, with 13 bases remaining between them. Germline loops: CDR1 SEHNR, CDR2 FQNEAQ (reference sequence). CDR3 bases: TGTGCCAGCACCACGAAGGAGGGTACGCAGTATTTT. Translation: CASTTKEGTQYF.

The table lists this clonotype with a few counts. The rearrangement joins TRBV6-6 to TRBJ1-2; TRBD1 aligns across 9 bases. This CDR3 is 15 amino acids long. V was clipped by 5 bases and J by 0 bases; unmatched bases: 4. The germline gives CDR1 MNHNY, CDR2 SVGAGI (reference sequence). The CDR3 loop reads CASSPGQGPNYGYTF. The CDR3 coding sequence is TGTGCCAGCAGTCCGGGACAGGGTCCTAACTATGGCTACACCTTC.

In its sample, this clonotype was seen many times. The CDR3 DNA reads as TGTGCCAGCAGCTTAAGGACTAGCGGGACTGGGGAGCTGTTTTTT. Its translation: CASSLRTSGTGELFF. The rearrangement uses TRBV7-2 and TRBJ2-2, with 12 bases aligning to TRBD2. Per the germline V gene, CDR1 is SGHTA and CDR2 is FQGNSA. The CDR3 has 15 amino acids. V lost 2 bases and J lost 8; bases outside the gene matches: 3.

This clonotype was seen ten or more times. The V call is TRBV20-1, the J call TRBJ2-2; 10 positions match TRBD1. Germline-derived CDR1 and CDR2 are DFQATT and SNEGSKA (reference sequence). With 3 bases clipped from V and 5 bases from J, the junction kept 9 bases outside the gene matches. This CDR3 region has 16 residues. The chain's CDR3 is CSASFGDRGETGELFF. The DNA of the CDR3 is TGCAGTGCTAGCTTCGGGGACAGGGGCGAGACCGGGGAGCTGTTTTTT.

This clonotype came up many times. V is TRBV20-1 and J is TRBJ2-1; D remains unclear. This CDR3 region has 19 residues. V was trimmed by 4 bases and J by 4 bases, leaving 29 bases between them. CDR1 DFQATT and CDR2 SNEGSKA come from the germline V gene (reference sequence). Here the CDR3 reads CSAINGRTRMGIGYNEQFF. The CDR3 DNA follows: TGCAGTGCTATAAATGGGCGGACGCGGATGGGGATCGGGTACAATGAGCAGTTCTTC.

This clonotype was counted many times. This chain uses TRBV27 with TRBJ1-6; no clear D. From germline, CDR1 is MNHEY and CDR2 SMNVEV (reference sequence). V lost 8 bases and J 6 bases, leaving 11 bases between the germline ends. The CDR3 loop spans 13 amino acids. The CDR3 DNA is TGTGCCAGCTCGACACCGGGTAATTCACCCCTCCACTTT. Protein product: CASSTPGNSPLHF.

This clonotype was picked up many times. This chain connects TRBV6-6 to TRBJ1-1; D gene uncertain. The CDR3 runs 14 residues. Deletions cut 2 bases from V and 1 base from J, with 8 bases between. The germline V gene encodes CDR1 MNHNY and CDR2 SVGAGI (reference sequence). The CDR3 DNA follows: TGTGCCAGCAGTTACGAGGGTAGGAACACTGAAGCTTTCTTT. It specifies CASSYEGRNTEAFF.

This clonotype was recorded a few times. The chain carries TRBV28 and TRBJ2-7; 12 nucleotides agree with TRBD2. The CDR3 runs to 16 residues. V lost 4 bases to trimming and J lost 3 bases; unmatched junction nucleotides: 7. Germline V gene lookup returns CDR1 MDHEN and CDR2 SYDVKM. The CDR3 DNA reads as TGTGCCAGCAGTTCTGTGACTAGCGGGAGTCGCTACGAGCAGTACTTC. It translates to CASSSVTSGSRYEQYF.

This clonotype occurred many times. V and J are TRBV11-2 and TRBJ1-5; D perhaps matches TRBD1 (6 bases). The germline CDR1 and CDR2 sequences are SGHAT and FQNNGV. Between the trimmed V and J ends, which lost 0 bases and 9 bases, there was a span of 9 bases. The CDR3 contains 13 residues. CDR3: CASSLDLRGPQHF. In DNA, the CDR3 is TGTGCCAGCAGCTTAGATCTCAGGGGGCCCCAGCATTTT.

By sample share, this clonotype is medium-sized. V is TRBV7-6 and J is TRBJ2-3; 13 positions match TRBD2. V trimming: 5 bases; J trimming: 1 base; junction bases outside the gene matches: 3. CDR3 length: 16 residues. In germline, CDR1 is SGHVS, CDR2 FNYEAQ. The CDR3 loop reads CASSAGLAGGTDTQYF. In DNA form, the CDR3 reads TGTGCCAGCAGCGCCGGACTAGCGGGGGGCACAGATACGCAGTATTTT.